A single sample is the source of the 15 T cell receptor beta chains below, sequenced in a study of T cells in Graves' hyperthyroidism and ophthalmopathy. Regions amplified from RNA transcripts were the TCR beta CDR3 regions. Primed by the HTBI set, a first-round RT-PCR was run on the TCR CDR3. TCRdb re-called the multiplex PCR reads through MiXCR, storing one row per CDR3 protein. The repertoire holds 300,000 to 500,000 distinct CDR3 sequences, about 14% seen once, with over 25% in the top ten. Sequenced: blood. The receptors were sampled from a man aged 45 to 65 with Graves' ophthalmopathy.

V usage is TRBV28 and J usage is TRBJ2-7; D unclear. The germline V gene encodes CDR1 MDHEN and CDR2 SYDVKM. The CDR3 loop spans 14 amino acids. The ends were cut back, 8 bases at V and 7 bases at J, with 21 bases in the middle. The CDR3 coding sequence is TGTGCCAGCCTGGAAAGGACCCAGGCGTGGGAGCAGTACTTC. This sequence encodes CASLERTQAWEQYF.

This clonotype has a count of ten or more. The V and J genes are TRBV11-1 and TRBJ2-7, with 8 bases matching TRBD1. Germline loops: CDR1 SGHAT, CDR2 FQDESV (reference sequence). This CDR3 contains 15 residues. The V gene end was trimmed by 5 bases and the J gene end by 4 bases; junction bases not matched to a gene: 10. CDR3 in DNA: TGTGCCAGCAGCCCGAGTCCCAGGGGGCATTACGAGCAGTACTTC. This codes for CASSPSPRGHYEQYF.

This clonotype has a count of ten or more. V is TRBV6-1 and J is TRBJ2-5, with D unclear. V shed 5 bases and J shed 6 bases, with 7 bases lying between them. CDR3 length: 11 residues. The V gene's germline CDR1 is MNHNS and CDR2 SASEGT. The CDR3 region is CASSYAQTQYF. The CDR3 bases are TGTGCCAGCAGTTACGCACAGACCCAGTACTTC.

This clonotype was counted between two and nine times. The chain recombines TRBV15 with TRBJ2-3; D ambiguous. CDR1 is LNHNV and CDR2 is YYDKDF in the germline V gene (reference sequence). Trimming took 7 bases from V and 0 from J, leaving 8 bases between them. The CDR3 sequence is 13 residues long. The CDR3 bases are TGTGCCACCAAGGTGGGAAGCACAGATACGCAGTATTTT. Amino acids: CATKVGSTDTQYF. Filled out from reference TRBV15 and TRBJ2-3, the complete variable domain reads DAMVIQNPRYQVTQFGKPVTLSCSQTLNHNVMYWYQQKSSQAPKLLFHYYDKDFNNEADTPDNFQSRRPNTSFCFLDIRSPGLGDTAMYLCATKVGSTDTQYFGPGTRLTVL.

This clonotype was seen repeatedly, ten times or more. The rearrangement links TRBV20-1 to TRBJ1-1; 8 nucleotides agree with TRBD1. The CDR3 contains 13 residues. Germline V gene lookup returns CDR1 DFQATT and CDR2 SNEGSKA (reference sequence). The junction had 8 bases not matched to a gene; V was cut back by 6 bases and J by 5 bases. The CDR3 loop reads CSAPGQGGTEAFF. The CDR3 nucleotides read TGCAGTGCGCCCGGACAGGGTGGGACTGAAGCTTTCTTT.

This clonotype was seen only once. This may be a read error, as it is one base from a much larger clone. CDR3 protein: CASNFYRGSTEAFF. The CDR3 DNA reads as TGTGCCAGCAATTTCTATCGGGGGAGCACTGAAGCTTTCTTT. The chain has TRBV12-3 or TRBV12-4 and TRBJ1-1, with a weak D call TRBD1 (5 bases). V was pared by 7 bases and J by 4 bases, with 16 bases between. This CDR3 has 14 residues.

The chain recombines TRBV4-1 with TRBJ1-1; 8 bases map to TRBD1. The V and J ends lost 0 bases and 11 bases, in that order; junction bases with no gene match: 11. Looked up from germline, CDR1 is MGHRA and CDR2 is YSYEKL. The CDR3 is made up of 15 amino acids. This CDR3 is CASSQDGTGGLYAFF. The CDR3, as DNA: TGCGCCAGCAGCCAAGATGGCACAGGGGGACTGTATGCTTTCTTT.

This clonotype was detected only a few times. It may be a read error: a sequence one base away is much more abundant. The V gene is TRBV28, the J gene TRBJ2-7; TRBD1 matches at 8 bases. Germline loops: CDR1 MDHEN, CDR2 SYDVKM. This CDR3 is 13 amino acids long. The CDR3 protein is CAGSLNRGYEQYF. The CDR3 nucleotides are TGTGCCGGCAGTTTAAACAGGGGGTACGAGCAGTACTTC.

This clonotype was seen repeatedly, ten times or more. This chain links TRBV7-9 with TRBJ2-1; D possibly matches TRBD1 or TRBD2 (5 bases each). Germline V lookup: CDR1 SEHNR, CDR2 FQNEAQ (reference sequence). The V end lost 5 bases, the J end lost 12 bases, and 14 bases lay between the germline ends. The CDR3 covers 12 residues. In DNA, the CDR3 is TGTGCCAGCAGCCAGGGAGTTGGTCGGCAGTTCTTC. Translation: CASSQGVGRQFF.

As DNA, the CDR3 is TGTGCCACCAGTGGGACAGGGGGCATCGGGGGCGCCGGGGAGCTGTTTTTT. It yields the protein CATSGTGGIGGAGELFF. V usage is TRBV24-1 and J usage is TRBJ2-2, with 11 bases identical to TRBD1. CDR3 length equals 17 residues. Germline trimming cut 5 bases from V and 6 bases from J; bases unmatched to any gene: 10. Looked up from germline, CDR1 is KGHDR and CDR2 is SFDVKD.

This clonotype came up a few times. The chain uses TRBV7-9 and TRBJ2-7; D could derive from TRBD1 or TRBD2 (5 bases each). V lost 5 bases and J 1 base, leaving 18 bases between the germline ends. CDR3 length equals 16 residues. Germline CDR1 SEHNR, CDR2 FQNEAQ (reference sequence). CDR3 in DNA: TGTGCCAGCAGCCCGCCAAGGACTTACAGGTCCTACGAGCAGTACTTC. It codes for CASSPPRTYRSYEQYF.

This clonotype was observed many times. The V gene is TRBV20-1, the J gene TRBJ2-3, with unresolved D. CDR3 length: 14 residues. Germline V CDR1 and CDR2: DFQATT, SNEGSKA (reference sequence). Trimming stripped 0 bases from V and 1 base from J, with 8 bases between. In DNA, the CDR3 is TGCAGTGCTAGAGATTCAAAGGGCACAGATACGCAGTATTTT. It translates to CSARDSKGTDTQYF.

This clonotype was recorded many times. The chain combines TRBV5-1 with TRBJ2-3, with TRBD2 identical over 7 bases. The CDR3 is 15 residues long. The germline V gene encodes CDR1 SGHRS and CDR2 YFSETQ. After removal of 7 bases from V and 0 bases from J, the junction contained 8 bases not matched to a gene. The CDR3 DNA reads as TGCGCCAGCGCCAGGCTAGCGGATAGCACAGATACGCAGTATTTT. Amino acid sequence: CASARLADSTDTQYF.

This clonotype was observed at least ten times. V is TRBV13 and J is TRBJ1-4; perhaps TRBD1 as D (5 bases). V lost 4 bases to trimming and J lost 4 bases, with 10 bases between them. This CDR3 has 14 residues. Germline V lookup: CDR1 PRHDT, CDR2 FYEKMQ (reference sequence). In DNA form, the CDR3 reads TGTGCCAGCAGCTCGACAGACTTTAATGAAAAACTGTTTTTT. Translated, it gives CASSSTDFNEKLFF. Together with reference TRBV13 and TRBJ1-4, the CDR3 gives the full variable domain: AAGVIQSPRHLIKEKRETATLKCYPIPRHDTVYWYQQGPGQDPQFLISFYEKMQSDKGSIPDRFSAQQFSDYHSELNMSSLELGDSALYFCASSSTDFNEKLFFGSGTQLSVL.

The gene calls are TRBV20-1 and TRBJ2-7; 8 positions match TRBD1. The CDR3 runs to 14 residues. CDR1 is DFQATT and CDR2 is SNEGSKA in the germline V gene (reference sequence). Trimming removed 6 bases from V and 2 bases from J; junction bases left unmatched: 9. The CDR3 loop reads CSAPDRDSTYEQYF. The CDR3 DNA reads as TGCAGTGCGCCGGACAGGGACAGCACCTACGAGCAGTACTTC.